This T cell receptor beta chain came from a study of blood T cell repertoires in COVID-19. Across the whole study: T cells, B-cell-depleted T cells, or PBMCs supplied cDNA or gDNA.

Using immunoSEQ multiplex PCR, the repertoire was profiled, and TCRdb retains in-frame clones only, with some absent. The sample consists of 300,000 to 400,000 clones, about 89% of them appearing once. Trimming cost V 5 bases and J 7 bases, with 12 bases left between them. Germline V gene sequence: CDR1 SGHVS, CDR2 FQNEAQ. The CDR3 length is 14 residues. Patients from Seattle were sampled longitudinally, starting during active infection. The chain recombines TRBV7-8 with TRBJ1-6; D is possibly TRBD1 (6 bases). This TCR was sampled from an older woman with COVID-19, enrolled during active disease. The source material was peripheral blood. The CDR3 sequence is CASSRRDINSPLHF. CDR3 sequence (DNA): TGTGCCAGCAGCCGCCGGGACATAAATTCACCCCTCCACTTT.